The 4 T cell receptor beta chains presented below share a single source sample, sequenced in a study of identical twins. TCRdb re-derived calls from the 5' RACE reads in MiXCR, one entry per CDR3 protein. This table holds 1.5 million to 2 million distinct CDR3 sequences, 32% found once. Sample: cord blood. These receptors all come from a newborn girl in good health.

This clonotype was counted once. The genes are TRBV21-1 and TRBJ2-7; the D call TRBD2 from the table was never checked on the DNA. TRBV21-1 is termed a pseudogene. The CDR3 has 15 amino acids. As DNA, the CDR3 is TGTGCCAGCAGCAAGTCCGGACTAGTACCTTACGAGCAGTACTTC. Its protein product is CASSKSGLVPYEQYF.

V usage is TRBV5-1 and J usage is TRBJ2-3, with 7 bases identical to TRBD2. The CDR3 totals 15 residues. CDR1 and CDR2 (germline): SGHRS, YFSETQ. The V segment lost 5 bases and the J segment 1 base; nucleotides outside the gene matches: 7. Written as DNA, the CDR3 is TGCGCCAGCAGATCATCTAGCGGTCGCACAGATACGCAGTATTTT. This gives the protein CASRSSSGRTDTQYF. Looking up the rest from reference TRBV5-1 and TRBJ2-3 gives the full variable domain: KAGVTQTPRYLIKTRGQQVTLSCSPISGHRSVSWYQQTPGQGLQFLFEYFSETQRNKGNFPGRFSGRQFSNSRSEMNVSTLELGDSALYLCASRSSSGRTDTQYFGPGTRLTVL.

The chain joins TRBV24-1 to TRBJ2-2; D is possibly TRBD1 (5 bases). With 0 bases removed from V and 3 bases from J, the gap between germline ends came to 19 bases. Germline V gives CDR1 KGHDR, CDR2 SFDVKD. This CDR3 is 19 amino acids long. CDR3 amino acids: CATSDLSVWGSTDTGELFF. The CDR3 nucleotides are TGTGCCACCAGTGATTTGTCCGTCTGGGGCAGCACAGACACCGGGGAGCTGTTTTTT.

This clonotype was recorded a few times. The chain links TRBV12-3 or TRBV12-4 to TRBJ2-1, with D unresolved. This CDR3 comprises 15 residues. Trimming pared 7 bases from V and 0 bases from J, leaving 13 bases between. The CDR3 sequence is CASTLSRSSYNEQFF. The CDR3 DNA is TGTGCCAGCACCCTGAGCAGGAGCTCCTACAATGAGCAGTTCTTC.